A single sample is the source of the 8 T cell receptor beta chains below, sequenced in a study of vaccination effects on CD4 cells after COVID-19. With approximately ten days of culture completed, CD4+ T cells were isolated. Each person got two doses of an mRNA SARS-CoV-2 vaccine, BNT162b2 or mRNA-1273. Their target antigens are unknown. Libraries were prepared by immunoSEQ multiplex PCR; TCRdb keeps only in-frame clonotypes and omits some of them. The sample lists under 55,000 clones; about 70% were seen once. The starting material was CD4+ T cells from PBMCs cultured without peptide, obtained after COVID-19 vaccination. These receptors were taken from a human donor who received a COVID-19 vaccine.

This clone occurred once. The chain carries TRBV11-3 and TRBJ2-5; D gene uncertain. Germline lookup yields CDR1 SGHNT and CDR2 YENEEA. This CDR3 has 14 residues. Trimming shortened V by 1 base and J by 5 bases, and 11 bases separated the two germline ends. CDR3 region: CASSLGGSGETQYF. In DNA, the CDR3 is TGTGCCAGCAGCTTAGGAGGTTCAGGCGAGACCCAGTACTTC.

The chain employs TRBV10-3 and TRBJ2-3, with 9 nucleotides matching TRBD2. V trimming: 0 bases; J trimming: 4 bases; junction bases outside the gene matches: 8. The CDR3 has 17 amino acids. The germline V gene encodes CDR1 ENHRY and CDR2 SYGVKD. CDR3 DNA sequence: TGTGCCATCAGTGAGTCGGAAGCGGGAGGAACCCCAGATACGCAGTATTTT. Translated: CAISESEAGGTPDTQYF.

The chain links TRBV1 to TRBJ1-2; the table's D call TRBD1 went unverified against the DNA. TRBV1 is a pseudogene segment. The CDR3 totals 15 residues. CDR3 DNA: TGCACCAGGAGGATGGGGACAGGGGATAACTATGGCTACACCTTC. Translation gives CTRRMGTGDNYGYTF.

The genes are TRBV6-6 and TRBJ2-1; TRBD2 agrees at 12 bases. This CDR3 is 15 amino acids long. CDR1 MNHNY and CDR2 SVGAGI come from the germline V gene (reference sequence). V gave up 6 bases and J gave up 10 bases; unmatched junction bases: 10. The CDR3 region is CASSQRTSGKGEQFF. CDR3 DNA sequence: TGTGCCAGCAGCCAGAGGACTAGCGGGAAGGGCGAGCAGTTCTTC.

The chain couples TRBV4-2 to TRBJ2-3, with D uncertain. The V end lost 0 bases, the J end lost 6 bases, and 16 bases lay between the germline ends. The CDR3 consists of 16 residues. Germline V gives CDR1 LGHNA, CDR2 YNFKEQ. Here the CDR3 reads CASSQEPSAVHDTQYF. CDR3 bases: TGTGCCAGCAGCCAAGAGCCCTCTGCGGTTCACGATACGCAGTATTTT.

The rearrangement uses TRBV14 and TRBJ1-2; D is unresolved. Trimming left V 4 bases short and J 4 bases short, with 10 bases between. The CDR3 runs 13 residues. Germline CDR1 SGHDN, CDR2 FVKESK. CDR3 protein: CASSPTPSYGYTF. CDR3 coding DNA: TGTGCCAGCAGCCCCACCCCCAGCTATGGCTACACCTTC.

J is TRBJ1-6 and V is TRBV10-3; the match to TRBD1 covers 10 bases. The J segment lost 11 bases and the V segment lost 6 bases, leaving 7 bases of the junction unmatched. CDR1 ENHRY and CDR2 SYGVKD come from the germline V gene. The CDR3 is made up of 14 amino acids. The CDR3 bases are TGTGCCATCAGAGATGGGACAGGGGTTACACCCCTCCACTTT. Its protein product is CAIRDGTGVTPLHF.

This clone has only one observation. This chain links TRBV7-9 with TRBJ2-3; D possibly corresponds to TRBD2 (5 bases). Trimming pared 1 base from V and 6 bases from J, leaving 17 bases between. Germline V gene data show CDR1 as SEHNR and CDR2 as FQNEAQ (reference sequence). The CDR3 contains 16 residues. For the CDR3, the DNA is TGTGCCAGCAGCTTAGGTAACCGGGGAGCTAAGGATACGCAGTATTTT. Residues: CASSLGNRGAKDTQYF.